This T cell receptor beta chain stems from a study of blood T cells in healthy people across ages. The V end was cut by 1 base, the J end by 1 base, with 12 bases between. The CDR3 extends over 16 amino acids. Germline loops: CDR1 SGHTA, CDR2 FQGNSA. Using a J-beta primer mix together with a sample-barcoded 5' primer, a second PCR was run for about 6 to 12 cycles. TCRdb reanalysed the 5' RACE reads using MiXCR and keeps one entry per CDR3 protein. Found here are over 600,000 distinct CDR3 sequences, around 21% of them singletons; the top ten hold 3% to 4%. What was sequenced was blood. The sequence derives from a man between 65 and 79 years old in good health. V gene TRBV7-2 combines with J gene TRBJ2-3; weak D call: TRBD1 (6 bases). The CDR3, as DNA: TGTGCCAGCAGCTTAGTGGGGGCAGGAGGCACAGATACGCAGTATTTT. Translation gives CASSLVGAGGTDTQYF.